This T cell receptor (beta chain) was identified during a study of shared clonotypes between healthy human individuals (dated by TCRdb to 2020 to 2022). Context from the whole study: Three men and two women, aged 18 to 49 years, made up the cohort. For each donor, CD4 naive and CD4 memory were each run on three plates, CD8 naive on two plates, and CD8 memory on one plate. To estimate repertoire size and how much clonotype sharing occurs between individuals, the study deeply sequenced the blood TCR repertoires of about 5 healthy adults. Libraries were prepared and TCR repertoires were sequenced by different laboratories using diverse techniques, in order to increase sequencing depth and limit assay-specific biases. Between about 0.8 and 9.5 billion PBMCs per donor were obtained by leukapheresis. What the work shows at the level of the full study, not this receptor alone: Incomplete sequencing was indicated by rarefaction of sorted-subset datasets, despite the large sequencing depth. Only blood was sampled, and tissue TCR repertoires likely differ from those in blood. Larger estimated clonotype richness was generally found for naive subsets than for memory subsets. Because the study included only a small number of donors, the genetic and exposure-history diversity represented was limited. Based on pairwise subsampling, the degree of clonotype sharing among donors was expected to be affected by sequencing depth. When a few donors were compared, the shared fraction of clonotypes was 5% to 6.5% for naive CD4, about 4% for naive CD8, 2% to 2.5% for memory CD4, and about 0.36% for memory CD8. Compared with non-shared clonotypes, the clonotypes found in all four sorted-subset donors had higher generation probabilities.

CDR3 length: 16 amino acids, cysteine to phenylalanine. The read is trimmed to its CDR3 DNA, 48 bases read in frame from base 1. Ends trimmed: V by 5 bases, J by 6 bases; bases unmatched to a gene: 10. CDR1 and CDR2 were assigned from the germline V gene (reference sequence) as SEHNR and FQNEAQ. TCR CDR3 regions were amplified from genomic DNA by multiplex PCR using the deep immunoSEQ assay. Extracted genomic DNA from each cell subset was distributed evenly across all wells of several immunoSEQ 96-well plates, and each plate was treated as a replicate. Each replicate PCR for sorted subsets received roughly 0.2 ug genomic DNA, equal to about 30,000 T cell genomes. Purified libraries were quantified with a Qubit 3.0 fluorometer, sized on a Bioanalyzer 2100, and re-quantified with the KAPA Library Quantification kit. Every immunoSEQ 96-well plate was sequenced on a separate single-read 150-cycle Illumina NextSeq 550 flow cell. Turning to the authors' computational methods: Because the immunoSEQ output held only junctional sequences and lacked quality scores, the filtering could not match the filtering applied to full-length reads. To assign V/J genes and CDR3, sequences were annotated against IMGT germline references using PyIR, a Python wrapper for IgBLAST v1.9. Reads were removed for weak V/J assignments (E-value above 1e-6), missing CDR3, stop codons, out-of-frame junctions, or ambiguous translated residues. V3J clonotypes were defined as sequences sharing an identical inferred V gene, J gene, and CDR3 amino acid sequence. The percentage overlap between two repertoires was calculated by dividing the number of shared unique clonotypes by the size of the smaller repertoire. Repertoire richness was assessed with RTK rarefaction, the Chao1 estimator, and Recon v2.1 estimates of unobserved clonotypes. For all TCRbeta clonotypes obtained by the gDNA method from four donors, generation probabilities were computed with OLGA. TCRdb carries this immuneACCESS record with in-frame sequences only. Its versions omit some clonotypes, under half of them owing to an unresolved V gene in the studies checked, with the rest unexplained. That table furnishes V, J and clone size, whereas the DNA furnished D and trimming. This sample holds over a million clones; around 97% were observed only once. Together, the top ten hold roughly 1.2% of the sample.

Donors were healthy HIV-negative adults with no recently reported acute infections or vaccinations. Every donor was a Caucasian adult residing in Nashville, Tennessee, USA. CD4+ T cells were enriched by magnetic negative selection, after which naive cells were positively selected on CD45RA and the negative fraction was taken as the memory subset. Blood was collected by leukapheresis, and PBMCs were isolated by Ficoll-Histopaque density gradient centrifugation and then cryopreserved in liquid nitrogen vapor phase. Analytical flow cytometry was used to check the purity and quantity of each magnetically sorted T cell population. Genomic DNA was isolated from every sorted fraction and measured by UV absorbance on a Nanodrop 2000c. Concerning this clone: No antigen is known for it. No base quality values were provided; no much bigger clone lies one nucleotide off.

The clonotype comes from a man aged 25-45 years in good health. The rearranged chain carries TRBV7-9 and TRBJ2-2; 9 junctional bases match TRBD2. Sequenced material: naive CD4+ T cells sorted from blood. Sample cell subset or site, as interpreted from the label and publication: CD45RA+ positively selected. The CDR3 reads CASSPWTSVRAGELFF. The DNA sequence is TGTGCCAGCAGCCCTTGGACTAGCGTTAGAGCCGGGGAGCTGTTTTTT.